These 14 T cell receptor beta chains came from one sample sequenced in a study of shared clonotypes between healthy human individuals. Libraries were prepared by immunoSEQ multiplex PCR; TCRdb keeps only in-frame clonotypes and omits some of them. The sample shows about 490,000 clones, approximately 84% of them seen only once. Sequences were obtained from PBMCs. These receptor sequences come from a woman in her forties in good health. Some clones in this sample may be carry-over from other donors' samples.

The chain has TRBV21-1 and TRBJ2-2; TRBD2, the table's D call, lacks a check against the DNA. TRBV21-1 is shown as a pseudogene. There are 16 residues in the CDR3. The CDR3 nucleotides are TGTGCCAGCAGCAAAGAGGTCCTAGCTGGGACCGGGGAGCTGTTTTTT. It yields the protein CASSKEVLAGTGELFF.

The chain combines TRBV7-2 with TRBJ2-5; D perhaps matches TRBD2 (6 bases). Germline-derived CDR1 and CDR2 are SGHTA and FQGNSA. This CDR3 is built from 14 residues. V lost 4 bases to trimming and J lost 4 bases, with 13 bases between them. The CDR3 here is CASSWRGDRETQYF. CDR3 nucleotide sequence: TGTGCCAGCAGCTGGAGGGGCGACAGAGAGACCCAGTACTTC.

The chain uses TRBV18 and TRBJ1-1; tentatively, D is TRBD1 (6 bases). Trimming pared 5 bases from V and 1 base from J, leaving 11 bases between. This CDR3 is built from 14 residues. Germline lookup yields CDR1 KGHSH and CDR2 LQKENI. The CDR3 loop is CASSSSTGNTEAFF. CDR3 in DNA: TGTGCCAGCTCATCATCGACAGGGAACACTGAAGCTTTCTTT.

This chain connects TRBV12-2 to TRBJ1-2. TRBV12-2 is a recognized pseudogene. The CDR3 spans 12 residues. CDR3 loop: CASRRGNYGYTF. The CDR3 region has the DNA TGTGCAAGTCGCCGGGGGAACTATGGCTACACCTTC.

This rearrangement joins TRBV5-6 to TRBJ2-3; TRBD1 is a possible D gene (5 bases). Germline CDR1 and CDR2: SGHDT and YYEEEE. The CDR3 runs to 13 residues. V lost 5 bases, J lost 3 bases, and 10 bases lay in between. As DNA, the CDR3 is TGTGCCAGCAGGAAGCAGGGAACAGATACGCAGTATTTT. It yields the protein CASRKQGTDTQYF.

With respect to this clone: This is likely an artifact of a read error, given a far larger clone one base away. The chain is built from TRBV29-1 and TRBJ1-1, with unresolved D. The germline V gene encodes CDR1 SQVTM and CDR2 ANQGSEA. Trimming removed 7 bases from V and 1 base from J, with 10 bases in between. CDR3 length: 12 residues. CDR3 nucleotide sequence: TGCAGCGCGGTGGGCCGGAACACTGAAGCTTTCTTT. Translation gives CSAVGRNTEAFF.

This clone occurred many times. The rearrangement uses TRBV6-6 and TRBJ2-1; D gene ambiguous. Germline loops: CDR1 MNHNY, CDR2 SVGAGI (reference sequence). The length of the CDR3 is 16 residues. Trimming shortened V by 2 bases and J by 2 bases, and 13 bases separated the two germline ends. For the CDR3, the DNA is TGTGCCAGCAGTTACCCTTTTGTGGGTACCTACAATGAGCAGTTCTTC. Amino acids: CASSYPFVGTYNEQFF.

The genes are TRBV14 and TRBJ2-3; D gene uncertain. CDR3 length: 17 residues. V gave up 0 bases and J gave up 4 bases, with 17 bases separating them. The germline V gene encodes CDR1 SGHDN and CDR2 FVKESK. The CDR3 DNA is TGTGCCAGCAGCCAAGAAAAAAGGCTTTTAGGCCCAGATACGCAGTATTTT. Its protein product is CASSQEKRLLGPDTQYF.

The chain links TRBV9 to TRBJ2-1; 7 nucleotides agree with TRBD2. V was pared by 4 bases and J by 6 bases, with 4 bases of the junction left unmatched. The CDR3 covers 13 residues. Germline CDR1 SGDLS, CDR2 YYNGEE. In DNA form, the CDR3 reads TGTGCCAGCAGCTTAACTAGCGTCAATGAGCAGTTCTTC. This gives the protein CASSLTSVNEQFF.

The gene calls are TRBV7-2 and TRBJ1-2, with no clear D. V was shortened by 5 bases and J by 8 bases, with 18 bases between the two germline ends. CDR1 is SGHTA, CDR2 FQGNSA, per germline. This CDR3 has 14 amino acids. Here the CDR3 reads CASSLPLGRQGYTF. In DNA, the CDR3 is TGTGCCAGCAGCCTGCCTCTCGGACGGCAAGGCTACACCTTC.

Notes on this clone: A far larger clone is just one base off, so this is likely a read error. Other DNA sequences in the sample encode the same CDR3. This chain joins TRBV30 and TRBJ2-5; D uncertain. Germline assignment: CDR1 GTSNPN and CDR2 SVGIG (reference sequence). Trimming stripped 0 bases from V and 4 bases from J, with 12 bases between. The CDR3 consists of 14 residues. The CDR3 sequence is CAWSVRARRETQYF. The CDR3 DNA is TGTGCCTGGAGTGTTAGGGCGCGGCGAGAGACCCAGTACTTC.

This chain joins TRBV2 and TRBJ2-7; 9 bases are a match to TRBD2. This CDR3 has 16 residues. Germline V lookup: CDR1 SNHLY, CDR2 FYNNEI. After removal of 2 bases from V and 0 bases from J, the junction contained 5 bases not matched to a gene. The CDR3 sequence: CASSELAGGISYEQYF. In DNA, the CDR3 is TGTGCCAGCAGTGAATTGGCGGGAGGGATCTCCTACGAGCAGTACTTC.

The chain carries TRBV4-2 and TRBJ2-5; D is unresolved. The CDR3 contains 15 residues. Trimming took off 0 bases at V and 5 bases at J, with 13 bases between the two ends. Germline V gene data show CDR1 as LGHNA and CDR2 as YNFKEQ. The CDR3 DNA sequence: TGTGCCAGCAGCCAAGATCGGCTGGCCCAGGAGACCCAGTACTTC. Translation: CASSQDRLAQETQYF.

Concerning this clone: Different DNA sequences within this sample yield the same CDR3. This rearrangement joins TRBV9 to TRBJ2-2, with 7 positions matching TRBD2. Germline trimming cut 0 bases from V and 2 bases from J; bases unmatched to any gene: 1. Germline loops: CDR1 SGDLS, CDR2 YYNGEE. The CDR3 loop spans 15 amino acids. CDR3 residues: CASSVGGSNTGELFF. The CDR3 DNA reads as TGTGCCAGCAGCGTAGGCGGGAGTAACACCGGGGAGCTGTTTTTT. The variable domain in full, with the rest retrieved from reference TRBV9 and TRBJ2-2, is DSGVTQTPKHLITATGQRVTLRCSPRSGDLSVYWYQQSLDQGLQFLIQYYNGEERAKGNILERFSAQQFPDLHSELNLSSLELGDSALYFCASSVGGSNTGELFFGEGSRLTVL.